This entry lists 2 T cell receptor beta chains sequenced from one sample in a study of blood T cell repertoires in COVID-19. Profiling relied on immunoSEQ multiplex PCR, and the TCRdb table lists in-frame clones only, not all of them. The sample records around 78,000 clones, over 80% being singletons. Sequencing input: peripheral blood. All receptors derive from a man aged 45-60 years with active COVID-19.

V usage is TRBV5-4 and J usage is TRBJ2-1; 9 bases are a match to TRBD2. Germline loops: CDR1 SGHNT, CDR2 YYREEE (reference sequence). The V gene end was trimmed by 3 bases and the J gene end by 4 bases; junction bases not matched to a gene: 5. The CDR3 totals 15 residues. This CDR3 is CASSSLAGGYNEQFF. The CDR3 DNA reads as TGTGCCAGCAGCTCTCTGGCGGGAGGGTACAATGAGCAGTTCTTC.

V gene TRBV28 combines with J gene TRBJ2-5, with 15 bases identical to TRBD2. V trimming: 3 bases; J trimming: 4 bases; junction bases outside the gene matches: 3. The CDR3 extends over 16 amino acids. In germline, CDR1 is MDHEN, CDR2 SYDVKM. The CDR3 here is CASSFWTSGGAETQYF. The DNA for the CDR3 is TGTGCCAGCAGTTTTTGGACTAGCGGGGGGGCAGAGACCCAGTACTTC.